Listed here are 30 T cell receptor beta chains from one sample, sequenced in a study of prognosis after radiotherapy for stage I lung cancer. The genomic DNA TCR beta CDR3 region underwent two rounds of multiplex PCR. Round-one PCR had primers specific to each TRBV and TRBJ gene. TCRdb reprocessed the multiplex PCR reads with MiXCR, giving one entry per CDR3 protein. The sample consists of about 31,000 distinct CDR3 sequences, roughly 40% of them appearing once. The source material was PBMCs, sampled before or after stereotactic body radiation therapy (not recorded which). The origin of the receptors is a donor at least 50 years old with non-small cell lung cancer.

CDR3 sequence (DNA): TGTGCCAGCAGCTTATCGACAGGAGTGAATTCACCCCTCCACTTT. It specifies CASSLSTGVNSPLHF. The V and J genes are TRBV7-3 and TRBJ1-6; D might be TRBD1 (6 bases). This CDR3 spans 15 amino acids. Germline-derived CDR1 and CDR2 are SGHTA and FQGTGA. Trimming cost V 2 bases and J 7 bases, with 12 bases left between them.

For this clonotype: This may be a read error, as it is one base from a much larger clone. The rearrangement uses TRBV10-3 and TRBJ2-2; 14 bases are a match to TRBD2. The junction had 9 bases not matched to a gene; V was cut back by 6 bases and J by 9 bases. Germline V gives CDR1 ENHRY, CDR2 SYGVKD. The CDR3 loop spans 16 amino acids. CDR3 residues: CAISPTSGGASWELFF. The CDR3 DNA reads TGTGCCATCAGCCCGACTAGCGGGGGGGCCAGCTGGGAGCTGTTTTTT.

Details on this clonotype: This may be a read error, as it is one base from a much larger clone. This chain links TRBV6-1 with TRBJ2-4; 8 bases are shared with TRBD1. CDR1 is MNHNS, CDR2 SASEGT, per germline. Trimming at V came to 4 bases and at J to 6 bases, leaving 5 bases not matched to a gene. CDR3 length: 14 amino acids. CDR3 DNA: TGTGCCAGCAGTGGGGACAGGAACGTAAACATTCAGTACTTC. Its protein product is CASSGDRNVNIQYF.

In its sample, this clonotype was seen many times. V and J are TRBV2 and TRBJ2-5, with 9 nucleotides matching TRBD2. Trimming took 2 bases from V and 4 from J; bases not matched to a gene: 8. The CDR3 covers 16 residues. Germline loops: CDR1 SNHLY, CDR2 FYNNEI. This chain's CDR3 is CASSELGSGGPETQYF. DNA of the CDR3: TGTGCCAGCAGTGAATTGGGGAGCGGGGGGCCAGAGACCCAGTACTTC.

Points on this clonotype: A read error is possible here, since a much larger clone lies one base away. The CDR3 here is CASSVPRWGETQYF. The CDR3, as DNA: TGTGCCAGCAGTGTCCCGCGGTGGGGGGAGACCCAGTACTTC. The chain recombines TRBV2 with TRBJ2-5; the D call may be TRBD1 or TRBD2 (5 bases each). The ends were cut back, 4 bases at V and 5 bases at J, with 14 bases in the middle. Per the germline V gene, CDR1 is SNHLY and CDR2 is FYNNEI. There are 14 residues in the CDR3. Full variable domain (outside the CDR3, taken from reference TRBV2 and TRBJ2-5): EPEVTQTPSHQVTQMGQEVILRCVPISNHLYFYWYRQILGQKVEFLVSFYNNEISEKSEIFDDQFSVERPDGSNFTLKIRSTKLEDSAMYFCASSVPRWGETQYFGPGTRLLVL.

This chain joins TRBV7-6 and TRBJ2-7, with D unclear. This CDR3 spans 11 amino acids. V lost 7 bases to trimming and J lost 7 bases, with 11 bases between them. CDR1 is SGHVS and CDR2 is FNYEAQ in the germline V gene. CDR3 amino acids: CASIPVAEQYF. DNA of the CDR3: TGTGCCAGCATCCCCGTGGCTGAGCAGTACTTC.

This clonotype was detected many times. V usage is TRBV20-1 and J usage is TRBJ2-1; D is ambiguous. Per germline, CDR1 DFQATT and CDR2 SNEGSKA (reference sequence). V dropped 5 bases and J dropped 0 bases, with 11 bases sitting between them. The CDR3 contains 14 residues. CDR3 sequence reads: CSAQDTSSYNEQFF. CDR3 nucleotides: TGCAGTGCTCAAGACACCAGCTCCTACAATGAGCAGTTCTTC.

This clonotype occurred many times. This chain connects TRBV3-1 to TRBJ2-7; no clear D. The CDR3 runs to 13 residues. Trimming stripped 4 bases from V and 7 bases from J, with 14 bases between. Germline V gene data show CDR1 as LGHDT and CDR2 as YNNKEL (reference sequence). The DNA for the CDR3 is TGTGCCAGCAGCCTCGGCGGCCTTAAGGAGCAGTACTTC. This sequence encodes CASSLGGLKEQYF.

This clonotype was counted at least ten times. The rearrangement links TRBV28 to TRBJ1-5, with 7 bases that match TRBD1. Trimming took 8 bases from V and 2 from J; bases not matched to a gene: 18. There are 18 residues in the CDR3. CDR1 MDHEN and CDR2 SYDVKM come from the germline V gene. This chain's CDR3 is CASGDRARYKSGNQPQHF. The CDR3 region has the DNA TGTGCCAGCGGAGACAGGGCGCGCTATAAGTCTGGCAATCAGCCCCAGCATTTT. The entire variable domain, with the rest obtained from reference TRBV28 and TRBJ1-5, is as follows: DVKVTQSSRYLVKRTGEKVFLECVQDMDHENMFWYRQDPGLGLRLIYFSYDVKMKEKGDIPEGYSVSREKKERFSLILESASTNQTSMYLCASGDRARYKSGNQPQHFGDGTRLSIL.

This clonotype was counted ten times or more. The gene calls are TRBV19 and TRBJ2-1; tentative D call: TRBD2 (6 bases). The V and J ends lost 3 bases and 7 bases respectively, with 13 bases between them. CDR1 and CDR2 from the germline V gene are LNHDA and SQIVND (reference sequence). This CDR3 comprises 14 residues. CDR3 in amino acids: CASSIGGDLNEQFF. The CDR3 DNA is TGTGCCAGTAGTATCGGCGGGGACCTTAATGAGCAGTTCTTC.

Comments on this clonotype: A much bigger clone sits one base away, suggesting this may be a read error. The chain combines TRBV19 with TRBJ2-3; D is possibly TRBD1 (6 bases). The germline V gene encodes CDR1 LNHDA and CDR2 SQIVND (reference sequence). The CDR3 totals 17 residues. The CDR3 nucleotides are TGTGCCAGTAGGGATAGAGATGGGAAGGGGGACACATATACGCAGTATTTT. Protein product: CASRDRDGKGDTYTQYF.

The genes are TRBV6-1 and TRBJ2-5; 10 bases are a match to TRBD1. Germline V gene sequence: CDR1 MNHNS, CDR2 SASEGT. V trimming: 6 bases; J trimming: 4 bases; junction bases outside the gene matches: 8. The CDR3 sequence is 15 residues long. The CDR3 DNA follows: TGTGCCAGCAGGGAAAGACAGGGGGCCACAGAGACCCAGTACTTC. Translation: CASRERQGATETQYF.

Note on this clonotype: Only one base separates this from a far larger clonotype, so it likely reflects a read error. This chain joins TRBV6-2 or TRBV6-3 and TRBJ1-2; D ambiguous. CDR3 size: 13 residues. Per germline, CDR1 MNHEY and CDR2 SVGEGT. V dropped 5 bases and J dropped 6 bases, with 13 bases sitting between them. CDR3 nucleotide sequence: TGTGCCAGCAGTGATTCCACCGGGGATGGCTACACCTTC. Protein product: CASSDSTGDGYTF.

At least ten counts were recorded for this clonotype. The J gene is TRBJ1-5, the V gene TRBV6-5, with D unresolved. The CDR3 runs 15 residues. The V end was cut by 0 bases, the J end by 2 bases, with 8 bases between. The germline CDR1 and CDR2 sequences are MNHEY and SVGAGI. In nucleotides, the CDR3 is TGTGCCAGCAGTTACTCGGGTAACGGCAATCAGCCCCAGCATTTT. It yields the protein CASSYSGNGNQPQHF.

This clonotype was recorded many times. This chain joins TRBV5-5 and TRBJ1-2, with 7 nucleotides matching TRBD1. Germline assignment: CDR1 SGHKS and CDR2 YYEKEE (reference sequence). There are 13 residues in the CDR3. The V segment lost 3 bases and the J segment 8 bases; nucleotides outside the gene matches: 7. In DNA form, the CDR3 reads TGTGCCAGCAGCTCTTCAGGGGGACGGGGCTACACCTTC. Translated, it gives CASSSSGGRGYTF.

Many counts were recorded for this clonotype. This chain joins TRBV9 and TRBJ2-3; the D is unclear. This CDR3 has 16 amino acids. Trimming took off 4 bases at V and 3 bases at J, with 18 bases between the two ends. Looked up from germline, CDR1 is SGDLS and CDR2 is YYNGEE. Here the CDR3 reads CASSIRGGEETDTQYF. For the CDR3, the DNA is TGTGCCAGCAGCATCAGAGGCGGTGAAGAGACAGATACGCAGTATTTT.

This chain connects TRBV11-1 to TRBJ2-1; the D call may be TRBD1 or TRBD2 (5 bases each). With 3 bases removed from V and 0 bases from J, the gap between germline ends came to 9 bases. Per the germline V gene, CDR1 is SGHAT and CDR2 is FQDESV (reference sequence). CDR3 length: 15 amino acids. CDR3 nucleotide sequence: TGTGCCAGCAGCTTTCTTGGGGGCTCCTACAATGAGCAGTTCTTC. Encoded protein: CASSFLGGSYNEQFF.

For this clonotype: A much larger clone lies a single base off, so this may be a read error. The chain carries TRBV7-2 and TRBJ2-5; D is perhaps TRBD2 (5 bases). Germline CDR1 is SGHTA and CDR2 is FQGNSA. The CDR3 is 14 amino acids. CDR3 DNA: TGTGCCAGCAGCTTAGCTGCGGGCCAAGATACCCAGTACTTC. Its protein product is CASSLAAGQDTQYF.

A remark on this clonotype: A single base separates this from a much larger clone, so it may be a read error. J is TRBJ2-5 and V is TRBV6-2 or TRBV6-3; 7 bases fit TRBD1. The CDR3 has 15 amino acids. Germline-derived CDR1 and CDR2 are MNHEY and SVGEGT. V was pared by 6 bases and J by 2 bases, with 9 bases of the junction left unmatched. DNA for the CDR3: TGTGCCAGCAGGCTAGGGACAGAGGTTCAAGAGACCCAGTACTTC. This sequence encodes CASRLGTEVQETQYF.

On this clonotype: Since a far larger clone is one base different, this is likely a read error. The genes are TRBV6-4 and TRBJ2-2, with 8 nucleotides matching TRBD2. The J segment lost 5 bases and the V segment lost 10 bases, leaving 12 bases of the junction unmatched. Looked up from germline, CDR1 is MRHNA and CDR2 is SNTAGT. There are 15 residues in the CDR3. The CDR3 nucleotides are TGTGCCATCAGCTTCTTAGCGGGGAAAACCGGGGAGCTGTTTTTT. This codes for CAISFLAGKTGELFF.

This clonotype has a handful of counts. A much larger clone is a single base away; this may be a read error. The chain has TRBV28 and TRBJ1-4, with D perhaps matching TRBD1 (6 bases). Germline V lookup: CDR1 MDHEN, CDR2 SYDVKM. The CDR3 consists of 15 residues. V lost 1 base, J lost 6 bases, and 12 bases lay in between. CDR3 region: CASSLLGARDEKLFF. The CDR3 DNA reads TGTGCCAGCAGTTTATTGGGGGCCAGGGATGAAAAACTGTTTTTT.

This clonotype has ten or more counts. J is TRBJ2-5 and V is TRBV7-6; TRBD2 agrees at 7 bases. Germline lookup yields CDR1 SGHVS and CDR2 FNYEAQ. This CDR3 spans 17 amino acids. Trimming took 5 bases from V and 5 from J; bases not matched to a gene: 17. CDR3 protein: CASSRSFLGGGMETQYF. The CDR3 DNA reads as TGTGCCAGCAGCCGGAGCTTTCTTGGGGGAGGGATGGAGACCCAGTACTTC.

This clonotype has only one observation. The CDR3 loop reads CASSTFGQGGSPLHF. The CDR3 coding sequence is TGTGCCAGCAGCACTTTTGGACAGGGGGGTTCACCCCTCCACTTT. This chain joins TRBV28 and TRBJ1-6; 10 nucleotides align to TRBD1. The CDR3 extends over 15 amino acids. With 6 bases clipped from V and 9 bases from J, the junction kept 8 bases outside the gene matches. CDR1 MDHEN and CDR2 SYDVKM come from the germline V gene. Combining the CDR3 with reference TRBV28 and TRBJ1-6 gives the whole variable domain DVKVTQSSRYLVKRTGEKVFLECVQDMDHENMFWYRQDPGLGLRLIYFSYDVKMKEKGDIPEGYSVSREKKERFSLILESASTNQTSMYLCASSTFGQGGSPLHFGNGTRLTVT.

Remarks on this clonotype: It is likely a read error, because the conserved phenylalanine at the end of the CDR3 is missing. The chain couples TRBV11-3 to TRBJ2-7; 9 bases line up with TRBD1. Germline-derived CDR1 and CDR2 are SGHNT and YENEEA. Trimming at V came to 3 bases and at J to 3 bases, leaving 12 bases not matched to a gene. The CDR3 is 17 residues long. CDR3 in DNA: TGTGCCAGCAGCTTGGCAACCAGGGACAGGGAACTCTACGAGCAGTACCTC. Its translation: CASSLATRDRELYEQYL.

The chain joins TRBV27 to TRBJ2-3; 9 bases map to TRBD2. The V and J ends lost 5 bases and 6 bases, in that order; junction bases with no gene match: 9. Germline-derived CDR1 and CDR2 are MNHEY and SMNVEV (reference sequence). The CDR3 extends over 15 amino acids. CDR3 nucleotide sequence: TGTGCCAGCAGTCCCTTCGGACTAGCGCGGGATACGCAGTATTTT. Its protein is CASSPFGLARDTQYF.

This clonotype was detected ten times or more. The J gene is TRBJ2-7, the V gene TRBV5-6, with D tentatively TRBD2 (6 bases). CDR1 is SGHDT and CDR2 is YYEEEE in the germline V gene. There are 13 residues in the CDR3. Between the trimmed V and J ends, which lost 2 bases and 2 bases, there was a span of 8 bases. CDR3 DNA: TGTGCCAGCAGCTTCGGGAGCACCTACGAGCAGTACTTC. Translated: CASSFGSTYEQYF.

This clonotype was counted many times. The chain carries TRBV3-1 and TRBJ1-5; the D is unclear. This CDR3 comprises 14 residues. CDR1 is LGHDT and CDR2 is YNNKEL in the germline V gene (reference sequence). V lost 1 base to trimming and J lost 6 bases, with 10 bases between them. The DNA for the CDR3 is TGTGCCAGCAGCCAAGTAATGGGAGTTCAGCCCCAGCATTTT. Encoded protein: CASSQVMGVQPQHF.

This clonotype was seen repeatedly, ten times or more. The chain combines TRBV7-8 with TRBJ2-1; no clear D. From germline, CDR1 is SGHVS and CDR2 FQNEAQ. The CDR3 totals 16 residues. Trimming removed 0 bases at V and 0 bases at J, with 9 bases between. The CDR3 spells CASSLAAGRSYNEQFF. The DNA for the CDR3 is TGTGCCAGCAGCTTAGCGGCTGGCCGCTCCTACAATGAGCAGTTCTTC.

With regard to this clonotype: Given a much more abundant clone one base away, this may be a read error. This chain joins TRBV5-4 and TRBJ2-7; a weak D match, TRBD2 (7 bases). This CDR3 is built from 13 residues. The V gene's germline CDR1 is SGHNT and CDR2 YYREEE (reference sequence). DNA for the CDR3: TGTGCCACAAGGAACAGGGAGGGATACGAGAAGTACTTC. Protein product: CATRNREGYEKYF.

About this clonotype itself: Its ends do not fully match the called genes, so a read error is possible. V and J are TRBV6-2 or TRBV6-3 and TRBJ1-5; no definite D call. The CDR3 length is 12 residues. CDR1 and CDR2 from the germline V gene are MNHEY and SVGEGT. The CDR3 is CVSSEIYQPQNF. The DNA of the CDR3 is TGTGTCAGCAGTGAAATCTATCAGCCCCAGAATTTT.